These 23 T cell receptor beta chains were sequenced from one sample in a study of response to subunit inactivated influenza vaccine. MiXCR, run by TCRdb on the RT-PCR reads, gives a single entry per CDR3 protein. The sample holds 700,000 to 800,000 distinct CDR3 sequences, around 20% seen once. The sequencing here drew on PBMCs from blood, taken 5 days after vaccination. The receptors were sampled from a man aged 50 to 60 who received an inactivated influenza vaccine.

V usage is TRBV3-1 and J usage is TRBJ1-6, with D uncertain. Germline V lookup: CDR1 LGHDT, CDR2 YNNKEL (reference sequence). This CDR3 comprises 12 residues. V gave up 8 bases and J gave up 1 base, with 3 bases separating them. The CDR3 DNA reads TGTGCCAGCCAATCCTATAATTCACCCCTCCACTTT. It yields the protein CASQSYNSPLHF.

This clonotype was counted between two and nine times. The chain employs TRBV10-3 and TRBJ2-1; the match to TRBD2 covers 11 bases. V lost 10 bases, J lost 5 bases, and 1 base stayed unmatched. The CDR3 is 12 amino acids. Germline CDR1 reads ENHRY; CDR2 reads SYGVKD. In nucleotides, the CDR3 is TGTGCCACGGGACTAGCGGACAATGAGCAGTTCTTC. Translation gives CATGLADNEQFF.

The chain recombines TRBV20-1 with TRBJ2-1, with D perhaps TRBD2 (6 bases). Germline CDR1 reads DFQATT; CDR2 reads SNEGSKA (reference sequence). The germline V and J ends were trimmed by 7 bases and 5 bases, with 18 bases remaining between them. The CDR3 is 14 amino acids. The chain's CDR3 is CSGQLGWGDNEQFF. DNA for the CDR3: TGCAGTGGCCAACTAGGGTGGGGGGACAATGAGCAGTTCTTC.

The V call is TRBV5-1, the J call TRBJ2-3, with 11 positions matching TRBD1. Germline CDR1 reads SGHRS; CDR2 reads YFSETQ. Unmatched junction bases numbered 5, after V lost 4 bases and J lost 4 bases. The CDR3 is made up of 15 amino acids. This CDR3 is CASSRDRGRPDTQYF. The CDR3 DNA reads TGCGCCAGCAGCCGGGACAGGGGGAGACCAGATACGCAGTATTTT.

This clonotype was observed many times. The CDR3 loop reads CSAREETQYF. In DNA, the CDR3 is TGCAGTGCTAGAGAAGAGACCCAGTACTTC. This chain links TRBV20-1 with TRBJ2-5; D gene ambiguous. The CDR3 is made up of 10 amino acids. Trimming removed 0 bases from V and 4 bases from J, with 0 bases in between. Germline CDR1 and CDR2: DFQATT and SNEGSKA (reference sequence).

The chain links TRBV7-8 to TRBJ2-7; perhaps TRBD2 as D (5 bases). Germline V lookup: CDR1 SGHVS, CDR2 FQNEAQ. The length of the CDR3 is 13 residues. Between the trimmed V and J ends, which lost 4 bases and 4 bases, there was a span of 11 bases. CDR3 DNA sequence: TGTGCCAGCAGCTCCCTGGACTGGTACGAGCAGTACTTC. Protein sequence: CASSSLDWYEQYF.

This clonotype has just a few counts. This sequence joins TRBV29-1 and TRBJ2-5; D gene unclear. CDR3 length equals 13 residues. CDR1 is SQVTM, CDR2 ANQGSEA, per germline. Between the trimmed V and J ends, which lost 2 bases and 5 bases, there was a span of 12 bases. CDR3 bases: TGCAGCGTTGAAACCGGCAGATATGAGACCCAGTACTTC. It translates to CSVETGRYETQYF.

In its sample, this clonotype was seen a few times. The chain joins TRBV12-3 or TRBV12-4 to TRBJ1-5; the D is unclear. V dropped 6 bases and J dropped 6 bases, with 15 bases sitting between them. The CDR3 runs to 14 residues. This chain's CDR3 is CASRAEEGRQPQHF. In DNA, the CDR3 is TGTGCCAGCAGGGCCGAAGAAGGCCGTCAGCCCCAGCATTTT.

The chain links TRBV13 to TRBJ2-3, with TRBD2 identical over 13 bases. The trim removed 2 bases at V and 0 bases at J, leaving 8 bases unmatched. Germline V gene sequence: CDR1 PRHDT, CDR2 FYEKMQ (reference sequence). The CDR3 runs to 19 residues. CDR3 amino acids: CASSLSLGTSGESTDTQYF. CDR3 DNA: TGTGCCAGCAGCTTATCTCTCGGGACTAGCGGGGAGAGCACAGATACGCAGTATTTT.

This clonotype was seen only a few times. V and J are TRBV5-1 and TRBJ1-2, with TRBD1 as a possible D gene (5 bases). The V end was cut by 0 bases, the J end by 4 bases, with 13 bases between. CDR1 and CDR2 from the germline V gene are SGHRS and YFSETQ. The CDR3 extends over 15 amino acids. CDR3 bases: TGCGCCAGCAGCTTGGGTGGGGACGTCATCTATGGCTACACCTTC. Protein sequence: CASSLGGDVIYGYTF.

This clonotype was detected a few times. The chain combines TRBV6-6 with TRBJ1-1; D is uncertain. The CDR3 consists of 10 residues. The ends were cut back, 2 bases at V and 13 bases at J, with 8 bases in the middle. CDR1 MNHNY and CDR2 SVGAGI come from the germline V gene (reference sequence). Here the CDR3 reads CASSYGWFFF. The CDR3 DNA reads TGTGCCAGCAGTTACGGGTGGTTTTTCTTT.

The sample holds a few counts of this clonotype. The chain is built from TRBV5-1 and TRBJ2-7, with D hard to call. The V and J ends lost 0 bases and 2 bases respectively, with 9 bases between them. There are 14 residues in the CDR3. CDR1 SGHRS and CDR2 YFSETQ come from the germline V gene. The CDR3 sequence: CASSLEARTYEQYF. The CDR3 region has the DNA TGCGCCAGCAGCTTGGAGGCCCGCACCTACGAGCAGTACTTC.

The V and J genes are TRBV5-1 and TRBJ2-5, with a possible D match to TRBD1 (6 bases). V lost 0 bases and J lost 4, with 13 bases in between. Germline V gene sequence: CDR1 SGHRS, CDR2 YFSETQ. The CDR3 consists of 15 residues. CDR3 sequence reads: CASSLVGAGGETQYF. Here the CDR3 DNA reads TGCGCCAGCAGCTTGGTGGGGGCGGGTGGAGAGACCCAGTACTTC.

The chain couples TRBV3-1 to TRBJ2-5; D might be TRBD1 (6 bases). CDR1 is LGHDT, CDR2 YNNKEL, per germline (reference sequence). V lost 6 bases and J lost 2, with 16 bases in between. This CDR3 has 15 residues. The CDR3 protein is CASSYRTTGQETQYF. Here the CDR3 DNA reads TGTGCCAGCAGTTATAGGACCACAGGGCAAGAGACCCAGTACTTC.

The chain uses TRBV29-1 and TRBJ2-1, with 8 bases identical to TRBD1. With 6 bases clipped from V and 8 bases from J, the junction kept 9 bases outside the gene matches. The germline V gene has CDR1 SQVTM and CDR2 ANQGSEA. The CDR3 covers 13 residues. In DNA, the CDR3 is TGCAGCGTCCCTAGGCAGGGGGCCTATGAGCAGTTCTTC. It specifies CSVPRQGAYEQFF.

In its sample, this clonotype was seen a few times. CDR3 sequence (DNA): TGCAGTGCTAGAGATCAGGGGCTCACAGATACGCAGTATTTT. Residues: CSARDQGLTDTQYF. The gene calls are TRBV20-1 and TRBJ2-3, with a tentative D call TRBD1 (6 bases). The CDR3 sequence is 14 residues long. The germline V gene has CDR1 DFQATT and CDR2 SNEGSKA (reference sequence). Trimming took off 0 bases at V and 2 bases at J, with 9 bases between the two ends.

The rearrangement uses TRBV10-3 and TRBJ2-7, with D possibly matching TRBD1 (6 bases). This CDR3 region has 12 residues. Trimming pared 8 bases from V and 1 base from J, leaving 9 bases between. Germline-derived CDR1 and CDR2 are ENHRY and SYGVKD. CDR3 coding DNA: TGTGCCATCCGGGACATTTCCTACGAGCAGTACTTC. This gives the protein CAIRDISYEQYF.

The chain links TRBV20-1 to TRBJ1-2; D is ambiguous. CDR3 length equals 13 residues. Germline CDR1 is DFQATT and CDR2 is SNEGSKA (reference sequence). Trimming took off 3 bases at V and 5 bases at J, with 13 bases between the two ends. This CDR3 reads CSARTPLAYGYTF. The CDR3 bases are TGCAGTGCTAGGACGCCCTTAGCATATGGCTACACCTTC.

This clonotype turned up a few times. This sequence joins TRBV6-1 and TRBJ2-3; 10 bases match TRBD1. J was trimmed by 6 bases and V by 6 bases; bases with no gene match: 3. The CDR3 consists of 13 residues. Germline-derived CDR1 and CDR2 are MNHNS and SASEGT. CDR3 loop: CASRTGGLDTQYF. CDR3 DNA sequence: TGTGCCAGCAGGACAGGGGGCTTGGATACGCAGTATTTT.

This clonotype was recorded a few times. The chain couples TRBV20-1 to TRBJ2-3; D is perhaps TRBD2 (6 bases). CDR1 is DFQATT, CDR2 SNEGSKA, per germline (reference sequence). The CDR3 sequence is 15 residues long. V dropped 6 bases and J dropped 2 bases, with 18 bases sitting between them. The CDR3 protein is CSANGGADFTDTQYF. CDR3 nucleotide sequence: TGCAGTGCAAACGGCGGGGCTGATTTCACAGATACGCAGTATTTT.

The chain joins TRBV7-2 to TRBJ1-2, with no clear D. V was cut by 5 bases and J by 2 bases, with 6 bases left in between. Germline CDR1 SGHTA, CDR2 FQGNSA. The CDR3 runs 12 residues. The CDR3 sequence: CASSKQNYGYTF. In DNA form, the CDR3 reads TGTGCCAGCAGCAAACAGAACTATGGCTACACCTTC.

This clonotype was found many times. V is TRBV5-5 and J is TRBJ2-1; D might be TRBD1 (6 bases). V lost 3 bases, J lost 6 bases, and 10 bases lay in between. The CDR3 length is 13 residues. CDR1 is SGHKS and CDR2 is YYEKEE in the germline V gene (reference sequence). The CDR3 coding sequence is TGTGCCAGCAGCTACACAGGGAGCAATGAGCAGTTCTTC. This translates into CASSYTGSNEQFF.

This chain connects TRBV11-1 to TRBJ2-7; TRBD1 matches 9 bases. This CDR3 contains 16 residues. The V gene's germline CDR1 is SGHAT and CDR2 FQDESV (reference sequence). Unmatched junction bases numbered 11, after V lost 5 bases and J lost 3 bases. This chain's CDR3 is CASSLKIDRGVYEQYF. In nucleotides, the CDR3 is TGTGCCAGCAGCCTCAAAATAGACAGGGGGGTCTACGAGCAGTACTTC.